This T cell receptor (beta chain) was captured by sequencing in a study of blood T cell repertoires in COVID-19. Study overall: From T cells, B-cell-depleted T cells, or PBMCs came the material, which was cDNA or gDNA.

TCRdb's table, derived via immunoSEQ multiplex PCR, lists solely in-frame clones and lacks some. The table records 150,000 or so clones, just under 85% of them present only once. Losses at the gene ends were 4 bases for V and 1 base for J; bases not matched to a gene: 4. The CDR3 extends over 14 amino acids. Germline lookup yields CDR1 SGHRS and CDR2 YFSETQ. This sequence joins TRBV5-1 and TRBJ1-1; 7 bases are a match to TRBD1. Sequencing was carried out using peripheral blood. The origin of this receptor is a woman in her thirties or forties with active or convalescent COVID-19. CDR3 sequence (DNA): TGCGCCAGCAGCGTGGACAGGAGGAACACTGAAGCTTTCTTT. Translation: CASSVDRRNTEAFF.